Below, 12 T cell receptor beta chains from the same sample are listed, as sequenced in a study of T cell responses to AZD1222 COVID-19 vaccine. Only in-frame clones appear in the TCRdb table, and some are missing; sequencing was by immunoSEQ multiplex PCR. The sample yields over 150,000 clones, over 85% seen once. Sequencing used peripheral blood, obtained on day 0 of AZD1222 vaccination. The receptors here all came from an adult in good health.

The chain has TRBV2 and TRBJ2-1, with 15 positions matching TRBD2. This CDR3 contains 16 residues. Germline lookup yields CDR1 SNHLY and CDR2 FYNNEI. V was clipped by 5 bases and J by 6 bases; unmatched bases: 5. The CDR3 sequence is CASSWTSGGDRNEQFF. The CDR3 nucleotides are TGTGCCAGCAGTTGGACTAGCGGGGGGGATCGCAATGAGCAGTTCTTC.

The chain uses TRBV6-5 and TRBJ1-2; the match to TRBD1 covers 7 bases. V trimming: 7 bases; J trimming: 4 bases; junction bases outside the gene matches: 9. The CDR3 covers 14 residues. Germline V lookup: CDR1 MNHEY, CDR2 SVGAGI. In DNA, the CDR3 is TGTGCCAGCACTAAGACGGACAGGTCCTATGGCTACACCTTC. As protein: CASTKTDRSYGYTF.

The chain uses TRBV6-6 and TRBJ1-6, with 7 bases lining up with TRBD1. The CDR3 extends over 17 amino acids. Germline V gene data show CDR1 as MNHNY and CDR2 as SVGAGI (reference sequence). V shed 8 bases and J 6 bases; nucleotides not matched to a gene: 16. The CDR3 here is CASCPKPGQSTNSPLHF. CDR3 nucleotides: TGTGCCAGCTGTCCAAAGCCGGGACAGTCAACTAATTCACCCCTCCACTTT.

The rearrangement uses TRBV12-3 or TRBV12-4 and TRBJ2-5, with D unresolved. The length of the CDR3 is 13 residues. V lost 2 bases to trimming and J lost 4 bases, with 8 bases between them. The CDR3 loop is CASSLNRIETQYF. For the CDR3, the DNA is TGTGCCAGCAGTTTAAACAGAATAGAGACCCAGTACTTC.

The chain employs TRBV27 and TRBJ2-1, with 13 bases aligning to TRBD2. The CDR3 runs to 15 residues. J lost 4 bases, V lost 6 bases, and 3 bases had no gene match. Germline values: CDR1 MNHEY, CDR2 SMNVEV (reference sequence). The CDR3 DNA reads TGTGCCAGCAGCCCACTAGCGGGGGGGTACAATGAGCAGTTCTTC. It codes for CASSPLAGGYNEQFF.

The chain joins TRBV9 to TRBJ2-7; either TRBD1 or TRBD2 may supply D (5 bases each). The germline V and J ends were trimmed by 3 bases and 7 bases, with 14 bases remaining between them. This CDR3 spans 13 amino acids. Germline lookup yields CDR1 SGDLS and CDR2 YYNGEE. The CDR3 bases are TGTGCCAGCAGCGCCGGGACCACGGTGGAGCAGTACTTC. As protein: CASSAGTTVEQYF.

CDR3 amino acids: CASTILPGGSYEQYF. CDR3 nucleotide sequence: TGTGCCAGCACCATACTCCCCGGCGGGAGCTACGAGCAGTACTTC. This chain joins TRBV11-2 and TRBJ2-7, with 7 nucleotides matching TRBD2. J gave up 3 bases and V 7 bases, and 12 bases lay outside the gene matches. This CDR3 region has 15 residues. CDR1 and CDR2 from the germline V gene are SGHAT and FQNNGV.

This sequence joins TRBV6-6 and TRBJ2-4; 8 bases align to TRBD1. After removal of 6 bases from V and 6 bases from J, the junction contained 10 bases not matched to a gene. Germline CDR1 reads MNHNY; CDR2 reads SVGAGI (reference sequence). This CDR3 region has 15 residues. CDR3 region: CASSAFTGGLNIQYF. For the CDR3, the DNA is TGTGCCAGCAGCGCCTTCACAGGGGGACTAAACATTCAGTACTTC.

The rearrangement joins TRBV6-2 or TRBV6-3 to TRBJ2-5; no definite D call. Germline CDR1 is MNHEY and CDR2 is SVGEGT. The ends were cut back, 5 bases at V and 10 bases at J, with 20 bases in the middle. The CDR3 extends over 14 amino acids. This CDR3 reads CASSPRRSWSFQYF. For the CDR3, the DNA is TGTGCCAGCAGTCCCCGGCGCAGCTGGTCCTTCCAGTACTTC.

This chain links TRBV6-5 with TRBJ1-5; the D gene is possibly TRBD1 (5 bases). Germline assignment: CDR1 MNHEY and CDR2 SVGAGI. V lost 7 bases to trimming and J lost 7 bases, with 17 bases between them. The CDR3 is 14 amino acids. The CDR3 loop reads CASTHGGIRQPQHF. CDR3 nucleotide sequence: TGTGCCAGCACCCACGGGGGAATTAGGCAGCCCCAGCATTTT.

The chain combines TRBV18 with TRBJ1-1; D gene uncertain. The germline CDR1 and CDR2 sequences are KGHSH and LQKENI. The germline V and J ends were trimmed by 3 bases and 5 bases, with 10 bases remaining between them. The length of the CDR3 is 13 residues. The CDR3 is CASSPNTRTEAFF. DNA of the CDR3: TGTGCCAGCTCACCTAACACCCGGACTGAAGCTTTCTTT.

The chain couples TRBV11-3 to TRBJ2-1; 7 nucleotides align to TRBD1. CDR3 length: 14 residues. Losses at the gene ends were 2 bases for V and 2 bases for J; bases not matched to a gene: 0. Germline V gives CDR1 SGHNT, CDR2 YENEEA. In DNA, the CDR3 is TGTGCCAGCAGCTTACAGGGGGCCTACAATGAGCAGTTCTTC. Translation: CASSLQGAYNEQFF.